One sample yielded the 19 T cell receptor beta chains listed below, sequenced in a study of T cell responses to AZD1222 COVID-19 vaccine. Sequencing was performed with immunoSEQ multiplex PCR; in TCRdb, only in-frame clones are kept and a portion is missing. This table has roughly 150,000 clones, 90% appearing once. The sample consisted of peripheral blood, taken 28 days after the second AZD1222 dose. The origin of the receptors is an adult who received the AZD1222 COVID-19 vaccine.

V and J are TRBV28 and TRBJ1-1; unclear D gene. CDR1 and CDR2 (germline): MDHEN, SYDVKM. The CDR3 is made up of 17 amino acids. V was clipped by 4 bases and J by 1 base, with 19 bases between them. CDR3 amino acids: CASSSRLGGLTNTEAFF. The CDR3, as DNA: TGTGCCAGCAGTTCCCGACTCGGAGGACTTACGAACACTGAAGCTTTCTTT.

This clone was detected only a few times. This rearrangement joins TRBV19 to TRBJ2-7, with 10 bases lining up with TRBD1. The CDR3 has 17 residues. With V trimmed by 5 bases and J by 0 bases, 10 bases remained unmatched. Germline V gene data show CDR1 as LNHDA and CDR2 as SQIVND (reference sequence). The CDR3 DNA sequence: TGTGCCAGTAGTTATTGGACAGGGGGGAAGAGCTCCTACGAGCAGTACTTC. Translated, it gives CASSYWTGGKSSYEQYF.

This sequence joins TRBV3-1 (or the pseudogene TRBV3-2) and TRBJ2-1, with D perhaps TRBD2 (6 bases). V lost 2 bases and J 4 bases, leaving 15 bases between the germline ends. Germline V gene sequence: CDR1 LGHDT, CDR2 YNNKEL (reference sequence). There are 16 residues in the CDR3. DNA of the CDR3: TGTGCCAGCAGCCAAAGGGGAGGTCGATTTTACAATGAGCAGTTCTTC. Protein product: CASSQRGGRFYNEQFF.

The chain joins TRBV5-1 to TRBJ2-1, with TRBD2 identical over 8 bases. With V trimmed by 0 bases and J by 2 bases, 10 bases remained unmatched. The CDR3 sequence is 18 residues long. Germline lookup yields CDR1 SGHRS and CDR2 YFSETQ. The CDR3 coding sequence is TGCGCCAGCAGCTTGGGTCCTATCACTAGCGGACCCTACAATGAGCAGTTCTTC. Residues: CASSLGPITSGPYNEQFF.

The chain couples TRBV5-1 to TRBJ1-1; 9 nucleotides line up with TRBD1. The CDR3 has 14 residues. The germline gives CDR1 SGHRS, CDR2 YFSETQ. V shed 4 bases, J shed 6 bases, and the junction held 7 bases outside the gene matches. CDR3 DNA: TGCGCCAGCAGCGGGGGGACAGGGAGGCCTGAAGCTTTCTTT. Residues: CASSGGTGRPEAFF.

The chain employs TRBV14 and TRBJ2-5; D remains unclear. V was pared by 2 bases and J by 6 bases, with 7 bases between. Looked up from germline, CDR1 is SGHDN and CDR2 is FVKESK. CDR3 length equals 12 residues. CDR3 sequence: CASSQQRKTQYF. DNA of the CDR3: TGTGCCAGCAGCCAACAGAGGAAGACCCAGTACTTC. Full variable domain (outside the CDR3, taken from reference TRBV14 and TRBJ2-5): EAGVTQFPSHSVIEKGQTVTLRCDPISGHDNLYWYRRVMGKEIKFLLHFVKESKQDESGMPNNRFLAERTGGTYSTLKVQPAELEDSGVYFCASSQQRKTQYFGPGTRLLVL.

In DNA, the CDR3 is TGTGCCAGCAGTGAGATTGGGGACGGAGAAGAGACCCAGTACTTC. Protein: CASSEIGDGEETQYF. The chain has TRBV2 and TRBJ2-5; D is tentatively TRBD1 or TRBD2 (5 bases each). Germline CDR1 and CDR2: SNHLY and FYNNEI. CDR3 size: 15 residues. V was cut by 3 bases and J by 3 bases, with 14 bases left in between. Combining the CDR3 with reference TRBV2 and TRBJ2-5 gives the whole variable domain EPEVTQTPSHQVTQMGQEVILRCVPISNHLYFYWYRQILGQKVEFLVSFYNNEISEKSEIFDDQFSVERPDGSNFTLKIRSTKLEDSAMYFCASSEIGDGEETQYFGPGTRLLVL.

The chain combines TRBV30 with TRBJ1-1, with 7 bases that match TRBD1. Germline CDR1 is GTSNPN and CDR2 is SVGIG (reference sequence). V shed 4 bases, J shed 4 bases, and the junction held 12 bases outside the gene matches. This CDR3 has 15 amino acids. CDR3 nucleotide sequence: TGTGCCTGGACTGGCATAGGTTGGACAGGCACTGAAGCTTTCTTT. Its translation is CAWTGIGWTGTEAFF.

In regard to this clone: An end of the junction does not agree with germline; a read error may underlie this. The chain has TRBV30 and TRBJ1-6; no clear D. The length of the CDR3 is 11 residues. Looked up from germline, CDR1 is GTSNPN and CDR2 is SVGIG (reference sequence). This chain's CDR3 is CAWSVRSSCAF. The CDR3 bases are TGTGCCTGGAGTGTACGGTCTTCATGCGCCTTT. Filled out from reference TRBV30 and TRBJ1-6, the complete variable domain reads SQTIHQWPATLVQPVGSPLSLECTVEGTSNPNLYWYRQAAGRGLQLLFYSVGIGQISSEVPQNLSASRPQDRQFILSSKKLLLSDSGFYLCAWSVRSSCAFGNGTRLTVT.

This chain uses TRBV7-9 with TRBJ1-4; TRBD1 matches at 8 bases. Looked up from germline, CDR1 is SEHNR and CDR2 is FQNEAQ (reference sequence). J lost 7 bases, V lost 5 bases, and 12 bases had no gene match. This CDR3 contains 16 residues. The CDR3 sequence is CASSPQGARALEKLFF. DNA for the CDR3: TGTGCCAGCAGCCCGCAGGGGGCGCGAGCCCTTGAAAAACTGTTTTTT.

The chain joins TRBV10-1 to TRBJ2-2; the D is unclear. CDR1 is WNHNN, CDR2 SYGVQD, per germline (reference sequence). The CDR3 has 14 amino acids. V lost 2 bases and J lost 3, with 7 bases in between. CDR3 sequence (DNA): TGCGCCAGCAGTGAGGCTAGGTACACCGGGGAGCTGTTTTTT. It encodes CASSEARYTGELFF.

The chain uses TRBV30 and TRBJ1-6, with D unresolved. From germline, CDR1 is GTSNPN and CDR2 SVGIG (reference sequence). V shed 1 base and J shed 6 bases, with 7 bases lying between them. The length of the CDR3 is 13 residues. The CDR3 region is CAWSEAGNSPLHF. The CDR3 DNA is TGTGCCTGGAGTGAGGCGGGTAATTCACCCCTCCACTTT.

The V and J genes are TRBV23-1 and TRBJ1-5, with 8 bases aligning to TRBD1. TRBV23-1 carries the ORF label, with uncertain function. Losses at the gene ends were 3 bases for V and 6 bases for J; bases not matched to a gene: 16. The CDR3 is 18 residues long. The CDR3, as DNA: TGCGCCAGCAGTCAGGAACCGACAGGGGAGGGAGTAGGTCAGCCCCAGCATTTT. Translation gives CASSQEPTGEGVGQPQHF.

The chain couples TRBV6-5 to TRBJ2-7; 7 positions match TRBD1. CDR3 length: 14 amino acids. Germline trimming cut 2 bases from V and 9 bases from J; bases unmatched to any gene: 10. Germline values: CDR1 MNHEY, CDR2 SVGAGI. CDR3 coding DNA: TGTGCCAGCAGTTACGGGACAGAACGGACAAGGCAGTACTTC. The encoded protein is CASSYGTERTRQYF.

The chain uses TRBV5-4 and TRBJ2-5, with a weak D call TRBD2 (7 bases). Germline V lookup: CDR1 SGHNT, CDR2 YYREEE (reference sequence). The CDR3 loop spans 15 amino acids. V was shortened by 5 bases and J by 4 bases, with 18 bases between the two germline ends. The CDR3 loop reads CASSLGAGVAETQYF. The CDR3 DNA follows: TGTGCCAGCAGTCTGGGGGCGGGAGTGGCAGAGACCCAGTACTTC.

The chain has TRBV2 and TRBJ1-6; 8 positions match TRBD1. Looked up from germline, CDR1 is SNHLY and CDR2 is FYNNEI. The CDR3 extends over 15 amino acids. V dropped 7 bases and J dropped 7; count of bases not matched to a gene: 9. The CDR3 DNA is TGTGCCAGCACGCGGACAGGGAGCGCCAATTCACCCCTCCACTTT. Protein: CASTRTGSANSPLHF.

The chain combines TRBV5-1 with TRBJ2-5; 7 bases agree with TRBD1. The V segment lost 4 bases and the J segment 2 bases; nucleotides outside the gene matches: 5. Germline values: CDR1 SGHRS, CDR2 YFSETQ. The CDR3 has 14 residues. The CDR3 reads CASSTGTAQETQYF. The CDR3 DNA sequence: TGCGCCAGCAGCACTGGGACAGCACAAGAGACCCAGTACTTC.

J is TRBJ2-5 and V is TRBV6-6, with TRBD2 matching over 8 bases. Germline CDR1 reads MNHNY; CDR2 reads SVGAGI (reference sequence). V lost 2 bases and J lost 2; bases outside the gene matches: 7. The CDR3 has 16 residues. CDR3: CASSYPGRGEQETQYF. The CDR3 DNA reads TGTGCCAGCAGTTACCCCGGGCGGGGGGAGCAAGAGACCCAGTACTTC.

This sequence joins TRBV7-9 and TRBJ2-7, with TRBD1 identical over 10 bases. The V gene's germline CDR1 is SEHNR and CDR2 FQNEAQ (reference sequence). V lost 4 bases to trimming and J lost 5 bases; unmatched junction nucleotides: 14. The CDR3 loop spans 17 amino acids. CDR3 nucleotides: TGTGCCAGCAGCTCCGCTCCGGGACAGGGGAGCTTGAACGAGCAGTACTTC. This sequence encodes CASSSAPGQGSLNEQYF.